This T cell receptor (beta chain) was sequenced for a study of T cell clonotyping in hematopoietic cell transplantation. Assay used: immunoSEQ multiplex PCR; TCRdb lists only in-frame clones, some missing. The sample includes roughly 14,000 clones, 86% of them seen just once. Samples: about 28 days before transplant, then days 30, 100 and 180 after. The source was PBMCs, collected 100 days after allogeneic stem cell transplant. The receptor's source is a male patient in his fifties who had an allogeneic stem cell transplant from an unrelated donor, so T cells may come from the graft donor. Some clones in this sample may be carry-over from other donors' samples.

As DNA, the CDR3 is TGTGCCAGTATCCGGACAGGGGGAAACACTGAAGCTTTCTTT. This sequence encodes CASIRTGGNTEAFF. V and J are TRBV19 and TRBJ1-1; TRBD1 aligns across 10 bases. The CDR3 totals 14 residues. The junction had 4 bases not matched to a gene; V was cut back by 7 bases and J by 2 bases. In germline, CDR1 is LNHDA, CDR2 SQIVND (reference sequence).